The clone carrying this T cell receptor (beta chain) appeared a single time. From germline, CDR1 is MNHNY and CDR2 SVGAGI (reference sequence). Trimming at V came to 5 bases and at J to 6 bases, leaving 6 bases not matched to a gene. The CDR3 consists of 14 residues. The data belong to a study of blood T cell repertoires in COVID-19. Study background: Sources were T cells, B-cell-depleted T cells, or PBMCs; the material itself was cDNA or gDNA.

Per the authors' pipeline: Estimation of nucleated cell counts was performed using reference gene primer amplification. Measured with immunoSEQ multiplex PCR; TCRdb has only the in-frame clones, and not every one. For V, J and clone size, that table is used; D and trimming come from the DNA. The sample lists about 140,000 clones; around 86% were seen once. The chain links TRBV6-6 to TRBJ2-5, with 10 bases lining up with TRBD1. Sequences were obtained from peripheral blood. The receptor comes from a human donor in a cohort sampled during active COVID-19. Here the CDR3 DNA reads TGTGCCAGCAGTGAGACAGGGGGCGCTAAGACCCAGTACTTC. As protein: CASSETGGAKTQYF.